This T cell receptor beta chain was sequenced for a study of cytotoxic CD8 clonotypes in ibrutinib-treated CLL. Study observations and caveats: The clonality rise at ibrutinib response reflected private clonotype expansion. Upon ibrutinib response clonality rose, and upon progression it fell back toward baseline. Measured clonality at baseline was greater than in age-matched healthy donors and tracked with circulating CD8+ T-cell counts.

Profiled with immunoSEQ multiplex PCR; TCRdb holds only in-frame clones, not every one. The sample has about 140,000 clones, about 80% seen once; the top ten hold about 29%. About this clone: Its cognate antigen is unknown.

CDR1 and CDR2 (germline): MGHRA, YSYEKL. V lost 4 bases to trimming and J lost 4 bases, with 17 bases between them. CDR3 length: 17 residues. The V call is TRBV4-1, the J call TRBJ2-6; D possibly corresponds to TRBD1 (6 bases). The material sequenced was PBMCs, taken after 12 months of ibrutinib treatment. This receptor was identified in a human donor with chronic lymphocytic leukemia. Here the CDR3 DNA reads TGCGCCAGCAGCCCCCTTCCAGGGGCTTACGGGGCCAACGTCCTGACTTTC. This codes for CASSPLPGAYGANVLTF.